This T cell receptor (beta chain) derives from a study of metastatic and nonmetastatic thyroid tumors. Whole-study context: It was across blood and tumor or nodule tissue from malignant and benign thyroid patients that repertoires were compared.

Patients had received no treatment of any kind before thyroid surgery. Source study methods: The study's classifier, a distant-metastasis tool for papillary thyroid cancer, was built using CDR3 differences across clinicopathological groups. TCRdb reanalyzed the PCR reads with MiXCR. The V and J calls reflect TCRdb's pipeline rather than the authors' work. This table holds approximately 15,000 clones, more than 10% found once. Findings of the study overall: Within blood and tumor, benign nodules reportedly had significantly lower TCR beta diversity than malignant thyroid tumors did.

This clone was recorded at least ten times. What it recognizes is unknown. The TCR sequence derives from a female donor with papillary thyroid cancer or a benign thyroid nodule (not recorded which). Some clones in this sample may be carry-over from other donors' samples. The specimen sequenced was blood.

In nucleotides, the CDR3 is TGTGCCTGGAGTGGACAGGGGCGCGGCGAGCAGTACTTC. It is translated as CAWSGQGRGEQYF. The chain joins TRBV30 to TRBJ2-7, with 8 nucleotides matching TRBD1. V lost 1 base to trimming and J lost 6 bases; unmatched junction nucleotides: 5. Germline CDR1 and CDR2: GTSNPN and SVGIG (reference sequence). The CDR3 runs to 13 residues.